These 25 T cell receptor beta chains were all obtained from the same sample, sequenced in a study of regulatory T cells in long-lasting Graves disease. Time point described: persistent/refractory GD, antithyroid drugs over 5 years with positive TRAb. The authors made the TCR library using RNA they extracted from PBMCs. Building of the TCR beta libraries involved iRepertoire HTBI primers and Arm-PCR of CDR3 regions. MiXCR was run by TCRdb on the multiplex PCR reads, yielding one entry per CDR3 protein. The sample records about 470,000 distinct CDR3 sequences, under 25% being singletons. The sample here was peripheral blood mononuclear cells (PBMCs), taken when the disease was refractory, from a patient treated with antithyroid drugs. These receptors all stem from a female donor with Graves disease.

V and J are TRBV7-2 and TRBJ1-2; a weak D match, TRBD1 (5 bases). V was clipped by 4 bases and J by 1 base, with 13 bases between them. The CDR3 consists of 15 residues. Per the germline V gene, CDR1 is SGHTA and CDR2 is FQGNSA. This CDR3 is CASSSLRQGNYGYTF. CDR3 nucleotides: TGTGCCAGCAGCTCACTCCGGCAGGGTAACTATGGCTACACCTTC.

The chain links TRBV6-1 to TRBJ1-3; TRBD1 is a possible D gene (5 bases). The CDR3 contains 14 residues. Trimming cost V 10 bases and J 3 bases, with 16 bases left between them. Germline-derived CDR1 and CDR2 are MNHNS and SASEGT. CDR3 sequence: CATQAQGGGNTIYF. The CDR3 DNA follows: TGTGCCACCCAGGCTCAGGGAGGTGGAAACACCATATATTTT.

This clonotype was observed a handful of times. CDR3 sequence reads: CSAEIGQGYEQYF. The CDR3, as DNA: TGCAGTGCTGAGATAGGACAGGGCTACGAGCAGTACTTC. This chain connects TRBV20-1 to TRBJ2-7; 8 bases are a match to TRBD1. The V gene end was trimmed by 5 bases and the J gene end by 3 bases; junction bases not matched to a gene: 6. The CDR3 loop spans 13 amino acids. CDR1 and CDR2 (germline): DFQATT, SNEGSKA (reference sequence).

This clonotype turned up a few times. The CDR3 DNA reads TGTGCCAGCAGCCCCAGGAAGGGAGGGCTGGAAGCTTTCTTT. This codes for CASSPRKGGLEAFF. This chain links TRBV27 with TRBJ1-1; D is unresolved. V lost 6 bases to trimming and J lost 8 bases, with 19 bases between them. The CDR3 contains 14 residues. From germline, CDR1 is MNHEY and CDR2 SMNVEV (reference sequence).

This clonotype showed up many times. J is TRBJ1-1 and V is TRBV18; D is unclear. V was cut by 3 bases and J by 3 bases, with 5 bases left in between. This CDR3 spans 12 amino acids. Germline V CDR1 and CDR2: KGHSH, LQKENI. The CDR3 is CASSPIDTEAFF. CDR3 DNA sequence: TGTGCCAGCTCACCGATTGACACTGAAGCTTTCTTT.

The chain combines TRBV2 with TRBJ1-6; D gene ambiguous. CDR3 length: 14 residues. Deletions cut 7 bases from V and 2 bases from J, with 9 bases between. Germline CDR1 reads SNHLY; CDR2 reads FYNNEI. The DNA of the CDR3 is TGTGCCAGCAATAGGGCCGCCTATAATTCACCCCTCCACTTT. As protein: CASNRAAYNSPLHF.

This clonotype was found a few times. The rearrangement links TRBV27 to TRBJ1-2, with D maybe TRBD1 (5 bases). The CDR3 length is 13 residues. V gave up 3 bases and J gave up 8 bases, with 13 bases separating them. Looked up from germline, CDR1 is MNHEY and CDR2 is SMNVEV (reference sequence). Here the CDR3 DNA reads TGTGCCAGCAGTTTTGTGGTCGGACACGGCTACACCTTC. This gives the protein CASSFVVGHGYTF.

This clonotype appeared a single time. A much larger clone lies a single base off, so this may be a read error. The V and J genes are TRBV2 and TRBJ2-7; D is tentatively TRBD1 or TRBD2 (5 bases each). The CDR3 runs to 13 residues. Germline V gene sequence: CDR1 SNHLY, CDR2 FYNNEI. This CDR3 is CASSGETDYGQYF. CDR3 DNA: TGTGCCAGCAGTGGTGAGACAGACTACGGGCAGTACTTC. The variable domain in full, with the rest retrieved from reference TRBV2 and TRBJ2-7, is EPEVTQTPSHQVTQMGQEVILRCVPISNHLYFYWYRQILGQKVEFLVSFYNNEISEKSEIFDDQFSVERPDGSNFTLKIRSTKLEDSAMYFCASSGETDYGQYFGPGTRLTVT.

There are many counts of this clonotype. The J gene is TRBJ1-1, the V gene TRBV5-1; no definite D call. The CDR3 covers 14 residues. V shed 5 bases and J shed 0 bases, with 11 bases lying between them. From germline, CDR1 is SGHRS and CDR2 YFSETQ. CDR3 DNA sequence: TGCGCCAGCAGTCGGGCTGACCTGAACACTGAAGCTTTCTTT. Protein product: CASSRADLNTEAFF.

This clonotype was counted a few times. The chain joins TRBV20-1 to TRBJ2-7, with a tentative D call TRBD2 (5 bases). The CDR3 is 12 amino acids. Deletions cut 1 base from V and 3 bases from J, with 7 bases between. Germline V lookup: CDR1 DFQATT, CDR2 SNEGSKA (reference sequence). CDR3 sequence: CSARGSGYEQYF. In nucleotides, the CDR3 is TGCAGTGCTAGAGGGAGCGGCTACGAGCAGTACTTC.

This clonotype was found a few times. The V and J genes are TRBV5-4 and TRBJ2-5; D gene ambiguous. Trimming removed 0 bases from V and 8 bases from J, with 11 bases in between. The germline gives CDR1 SGHNT, CDR2 YYREEE (reference sequence). The CDR3 covers 13 residues. CDR3 in amino acids: CASSLASIHTQYF. The CDR3 DNA reads as TGTGCCAGCAGCTTGGCTTCGATTCACACCCAGTACTTC.

Comment on this clonotype: A much larger clonotype is one base distant, so this may be a read error. The chain has TRBV30 and TRBJ2-4, with a possible D match to TRBD2 (5 bases). The CDR3 consists of 15 residues. Between the trimmed V and J ends, which lost 5 bases and 0 bases, there was a span of 14 bases. In germline, CDR1 is GTSNPN, CDR2 SVGIG (reference sequence). The CDR3 nucleotides read TGTGCCTGGGGGGATCGGACTCTAGCCAAAAACATTCAGTACTTC. Translating gives CAWGDRTLAKNIQYF.

This clonotype was seen at least ten times. V gene TRBV20-1 combines with J gene TRBJ2-5, with TRBD2 matching over 8 bases. Looked up from germline, CDR1 is DFQATT and CDR2 is SNEGSKA (reference sequence). This CDR3 is built from 15 residues. V shed 4 bases and J 1 base; nucleotides not matched to a gene: 8. CDR3 DNA: TGCAGTGCTACATTCGATAGCGGGACCCAAGAGACCCAGTACTTC. Its translation is CSATFDSGTQETQYF.

This clonotype was observed at least ten times. In DNA, the CDR3 is TGTGCCAGCAGTGACGCAGGAGAAGAGACCCAGTACTTC. Translation gives CASSDAGEETQYF. This chain uses TRBV2 with TRBJ2-5, with D hard to call. CDR3 length: 13 residues. Per germline, CDR1 SNHLY and CDR2 FYNNEI. Trimming removed 3 bases at V and 3 bases at J, with 8 bases between.

This clonotype has more than one count but fewer than ten. At one end, the junction sequence differs from germline, possibly due to a read error. The rearrangement links TRBV7-7 to TRBJ2-5; tentatively, D is TRBD2 (6 bases). Germline assignment: CDR1 SSHAT and CDR2 FNYEAQ (reference sequence). The CDR3 is made up of 14 amino acids. CDR3 nucleotides: TGTGCTAGCAGCTCCCTGGAGGGGACAGAGACCCAGTACTTC. This encodes CASSSLEGTETQYF.

For this clonotype: The CDR3 does not close with the conserved phenylalanine or tryptophan, likely indicating a read error. The V and J genes are TRBV6-2 or TRBV6-3 and TRBJ1-4, with a possible D match to TRBD1 (5 bases). In germline, CDR1 is MNHEY, CDR2 SVGEGT. CDR3 size: 14 residues. The V and J ends lost 0 bases and 10 bases respectively, with 12 bases between them. The CDR3 is CASSYSSGQGKLFL. As DNA, the CDR3 is TGTGCCAGCAGTTACTCGTCGGGGCAGGGAAAACTGTTTCTT.

This clonotype was seen a handful of times. This rearrangement joins TRBV6-2 or TRBV6-3 to TRBJ2-7; 7 bases align to TRBD1. The germline V gene has CDR1 MNHEY and CDR2 SVGEGT. With 6 bases clipped from V and 5 bases from J, the junction kept 19 bases outside the gene matches. The CDR3 is made up of 17 amino acids. CDR3: CASRTALIGGWVDEQYF. The CDR3 bases are TGTGCCAGCAGGACGGCCCTGATAGGGGGCTGGGTCGACGAGCAGTACTTC.

This clonotype occurred many times. The rearrangement uses TRBV12-3 or TRBV12-4 and TRBJ1-5; the D gene is possibly TRBD1 (6 bases). This CDR3 is 15 amino acids long. The V end was cut by 2 bases, the J end by 4 bases, with 12 bases between. CDR3 amino acids: CASSLNPTGNQPQHF. CDR3 sequence (DNA): TGTGCCAGCAGTTTAAACCCGACAGGTAATCAGCCCCAGCATTTT.

This clonotype was seen ten or more times. The J gene is TRBJ1-2, the V gene TRBV28; D is undetermined. The CDR3 spans 12 residues. CDR1 and CDR2 from the germline V gene are MDHEN and SYDVKM. V shed 8 bases and J shed 11 bases, with 18 bases lying between them. CDR3: CASAPPDPKYTF. The CDR3 DNA reads TGTGCCAGCGCACCTCCTGACCCAAAATACACCTTC.

This clonotype was detected ten times or more. V and J are TRBV28 and TRBJ2-7; 7 nucleotides match TRBD2. The CDR3 has 15 amino acids. Germline CDR1 MDHEN, CDR2 SYDVKM. Trimming at V came to 6 bases and at J to 5 bases, leaving 13 bases not matched to a gene. The CDR3 sequence: CASSPLADPNDEQYF. The CDR3 DNA reads TGTGCCAGCAGCCCTCTAGCGGACCCGAACGACGAGCAGTACTTC.

The chain combines TRBV10-1 with TRBJ2-2; D is possibly TRBD1 or TRBD2 (8 bases each). The CDR3 spans 17 residues. V gave up 4 bases and J gave up 5 bases, with 20 bases separating them. Germline CDR1 is WNHNN and CDR2 is SYGVQD (reference sequence). For the CDR3, the DNA is TGCGCCAGCAGTGCGGACAGGGCGGTAGCGGGGACCGGGGAGCTGTTTTTT. Translating gives CASSADRAVAGTGELFF.

A single count supports this clonotype. A much larger clone is a single base away; this may be a read error. This chain links TRBV6-1 with TRBJ1-1; D may be TRBD1 (6 bases). The CDR3 loop spans 13 amino acids. Germline V gene data show CDR1 as MNHNS and CDR2 as SASEGT. V lost 7 bases, J lost 1 base, and 10 bases lay in between. CDR3 in amino acids: CASNQGRNTEAFF. For the CDR3, the DNA is TGTGCCAGCAACCAGGGGAGGAACACTGAAGCTTTCTTT.

This clonotype was observed at least ten times. V gene TRBV20-1 combines with J gene TRBJ2-7; 10 bases map to TRBD1. Germline lookup yields CDR1 DFQATT and CDR2 SNEGSKA (reference sequence). This CDR3 has 13 amino acids. The junction had 2 bases not matched to a gene; V was cut back by 6 bases and J by 0 bases. In nucleotides, the CDR3 is TGCAGTGCAGACAGGGGGCACTCCTACGAGCAGTACTTC. This encodes CSADRGHSYEQYF.

The V call is TRBV7-9, the J call TRBJ2-2, with 7 bases lining up with TRBD1. The CDR3 contains 15 residues. CDR1 is SEHNR and CDR2 is FQNEAQ in the germline V gene (reference sequence). Trimming removed 6 bases from V and 0 bases from J; junction bases left unmatched: 4. Here the CDR3 reads CASRPQGSNTGELFF. Here the CDR3 DNA reads TGTGCCAGCAGGCCACAGGGGTCGAACACCGGGGAGCTGTTTTTT.

This clonotype was recorded a few times. This sequence joins TRBV18 and TRBJ2-2; no clear D gene. CDR3 length equals 16 residues. V shed 0 bases and J shed 0 bases, with 8 bases lying between them. Germline assignment: CDR1 KGHSH and CDR2 LQKENI. In DNA, the CDR3 is TGTGCCAGCTCACCACCGTTAGGCCCGAACACCGGGGAGCTGTTTTTT. Translation gives CASSPPLGPNTGELFF.